The 18 T cell receptor beta chains below come from one sample, sequenced in a study of blood T cells in healthy people across ages. It was with a sample-barcoded 5' primer and a J-beta primer mix that a second PCR of about 6 to 12 cycles was run. TCRdb re-derived calls from the 5' RACE reads in MiXCR, one entry per CDR3 protein. The sample lists hundreds of thousands of distinct CDR3 sequences, around 45% occurring once. The sample was blood. The receptors come from a man aged 55-75 years in good health.

The chain joins TRBV3-1 to TRBJ1-1; D ambiguous. V dropped 3 bases and J dropped 4 bases, with 9 bases sitting between them. The CDR3 length is 13 residues. Looked up from germline, CDR1 is LGHDT and CDR2 is YNNKEL (reference sequence). The CDR3 is CASSQITTTEAFF. The CDR3, as DNA: TGTGCCAGCAGCCAGATAACTACCACTGAAGCTTTCTTT. The variable domain in full, completed from reference TRBV3-1 and TRBJ1-1, reads DTAVSQTPKYLVTQMGNDKSIKCEQNLGHDTMYWYKQDSKKFLKIMFSYNNKELIINETVPNRFSPKSPDKAHLNLHINSLELGDSAVYFCASSQITTTEAFFGQGTRLTVV.

This clonotype was counted a few times. The gene calls are TRBV12-3 or TRBV12-4 and TRBJ2-3; D possibly uses TRBD1 or TRBD2 (6 bases each). The CDR3 loop spans 13 amino acids. Between the trimmed V and J ends, which lost 7 bases and 14 bases, there was a span of 22 bases. The CDR3 DNA sequence: TGTGCCAGCACCCCTGGGGATGGGGGGCGCTTGTATTTT. Its translation: CASTPGDGGRLYF.

The rearrangement links TRBV6-1 to TRBJ2-3; 14 bases are shared with TRBD2. The CDR3 length is 17 residues. After removal of 10 bases from V and 6 bases from J, the junction contained 15 bases not matched to a gene. Germline V gene lookup returns CDR1 MNHNS and CDR2 SASEGT. The CDR3 region has the DNA TGTGCCAACAGCCCCAGGACTAGCGGGGGGCCCTTGGATACGCAGTATTTT. It codes for CANSPRTSGGPLDTQYF.

V gene TRBV7-3 combines with J gene TRBJ2-1; unclear D gene. The DNA end is a closer match to TRBJ2-7, so the J assignment may be wrong. The CDR3 runs 15 residues. From germline, CDR1 is SGHTA and CDR2 FQGTGA. This chain's CDR3 is CASSLEQSSYNEQYF. The CDR3 DNA reads TGTGCCAGCAGCTTAGAACAGAGCTCCTACAATGAGCAGTACTTC.

J is TRBJ1-1 and V is TRBV20-1; D perhaps matches TRBD1 (5 bases). V shed 3 bases and J shed 0 bases, with 11 bases lying between them. Per germline, CDR1 DFQATT and CDR2 SNEGSKA (reference sequence). The CDR3 is 14 amino acids. The CDR3 here is CSARGGAMNTEAFF. The CDR3 nucleotides read TGCAGTGCTAGGGGGGGAGCCATGAACACTGAAGCTTTCTTT.

The V and J genes are TRBV14 and TRBJ2-7; TRBD1 might be the D (5 bases). The CDR3 covers 18 residues. Trimming took off 1 base at V and 4 bases at J, with 23 bases between the two ends. Germline V gene data show CDR1 as SGHDN and CDR2 as FVKESK. The CDR3 nucleotides are TGTGCCAGCAGCCAAGGGACAACACCCAAGGGTAGGATGTACGAGCAGTACTTC. Amino acid sequence: CASSQGTTPKGRMYEQYF. Full variable domain (missing parts from reference TRBV14 and TRBJ2-7): EAGVTQFPSHSVIEKGQTVTLRCDPISGHDNLYWYRRVMGKEIKFLLHFVKESKQDESGMPNNRFLAERTGGTYSTLKVQPAELEDSGVYFCASSQGTTPKGRMYEQYFGPGTRLTVT.

This sequence joins TRBV6-2 or TRBV6-3 and TRBJ1-6, with D perhaps matching TRBD1 (5 bases). The CDR3 contains 11 residues. From germline, CDR1 is MNHEY and CDR2 SVGEGT. The V gene lost 6 bases and the J gene lost 15 bases, with 12 bases spanning the gap. The CDR3 region is CASSYGTGLHF. The CDR3 DNA is TGTGCCAGCAGCTACGGGACCGGCCTCCACTTT.

The V call is TRBV14, the J call TRBJ2-1; 7 bases are shared with TRBD2. The CDR3 totals 14 residues. Germline CDR1 and CDR2: SGHDN and FVKESK. The junction had 5 bases not matched to a gene; V was cut back by 2 bases and J by 7 bases. The CDR3 reads CASSQRAGRNEQFF. The CDR3 DNA sequence: TGTGCCAGCAGCCAACGAGCGGGGAGGAATGAGCAGTTCTTC.

The chain uses TRBV29-1 and TRBJ2-7; 8 nucleotides agree with TRBD1. Per the germline V gene, CDR1 is SQVTM and CDR2 is ANQGSEA. J was trimmed by 0 bases and V by 1 base; bases with no gene match: 2. This CDR3 contains 14 residues. The CDR3 coding sequence is TGCAGCGTTGAAGGGCAGGGGGCCTCCTACGAGCAGTACTTC. It is translated as CSVEGQGASYEQYF.

This clonotype was seen only a few times. The chain employs TRBV7-2 and TRBJ2-3; 9 bases fit TRBD2. The germline CDR1 and CDR2 sequences are SGHTA and FQGNSA. The trim removed 6 bases at V and 3 bases at J, leaving 4 bases unmatched. The CDR3 contains 14 residues. CDR3 DNA: TGTGCCAGCAGGGGCGGGGGGGATACAGATACGCAGTATTTT. As protein: CASRGGGDTDTQYF. Drawing the rest from reference TRBV7-2 and TRBJ2-3, the complete variable domain is GAGVSQSPSNKVTEKGKDVELRCDPISGHTALYWYRQSLGQGLEFLIYFQGNSAPDKSGLPSDRFSAERTGGSVSTLTIQRTQQEDSAVYLCASRGGGDTDTQYFGPGTRLTVL.

The chain carries TRBV4-3 and TRBJ1-4, with 8 bases fitting TRBD1. Germline values: CDR1 LGHNA, CDR2 YSLEER. The CDR3 length is 15 residues. Germline trimming cut 1 base from V and 8 bases from J; bases unmatched to any gene: 6. CDR3 DNA: TGCGCCAGCAGCCAAGGCACAGGGGGGGTAGAAAAACTGTTTTTT. It specifies CASSQGTGGVEKLFF.

This clonotype was seen only a few times. The chain joins TRBV27 to TRBJ2-1; D is unclear. The CDR3 has 14 amino acids. Germline V gene sequence: CDR1 MNHEY, CDR2 SMNVEV (reference sequence). V lost 3 bases and J 8 bases, leaving 14 bases between the germline ends. The DNA of the CDR3 is TGTGCCAGCAGTTTTGTTCCCCTAGGGTATGAGCAGTTCTTC. As protein: CASSFVPLGYEQFF.

The chain employs TRBV6-6 and TRBJ2-1; 8 positions agree with TRBD2. V gave up 6 bases and J gave up 9 bases; unmatched junction bases: 13. There are 15 residues in the CDR3. From germline, CDR1 is MNHNY and CDR2 SVGAGI (reference sequence). The CDR3 nucleotides are TGTGCCAGCAGCCCAATCGGGGGGGTTGATAGTGAGCAGTTCTTC. It translates to CASSPIGGVDSEQFF.

This chain uses TRBV20-1 with TRBJ2-5; 8 bases are shared with TRBD1. Trimming removed 5 bases from V and 4 bases from J; junction bases left unmatched: 12. From germline, CDR1 is DFQATT and CDR2 SNEGSKA (reference sequence). The CDR3 sequence is 15 residues long. CDR3 sequence reads: CSASPGQASGETQYF. The CDR3 nucleotides are TGCAGTGCTTCTCCGGGACAGGCGAGCGGAGAGACCCAGTACTTC.

V is TRBV4-1 and J is TRBJ2-5; 9 bases are a match to TRBD2. With the DNA end fitting TRBJ2-1 better, the J assignment may be wrong. CDR3 length equals 16 residues. In germline, CDR1 is MGHRA, CDR2 YSYEKL. CDR3 nucleotide sequence: TGCGCCAGCAGCCAAGGAGCGGGGGGATCCAAGAGGACCCAGTTCTTC. Protein product: CASSQGAGGSKRTQFF.

The V gene is TRBV29-1, the J gene TRBJ1-1; D is possibly TRBD1 (6 bases). The germline gives CDR1 SQVTM, CDR2 ANQGSEA. The CDR3 is made up of 13 amino acids. Trimming cost V 7 bases and J 3 bases, with 15 bases left between them. For the CDR3, the DNA is TGCAGCGCCCAGCCTGGGGGGCACACTGAAGCTTTCTTT. This gives the protein CSAQPGGHTEAFF.

This sequence joins TRBV20-1 and TRBJ2-4; 9 nucleotides match TRBD1. Trimming cost V 6 bases and J 6 bases; bases outside gene matches: 9. Germline V lookup: CDR1 DFQATT, CDR2 SNEGSKA (reference sequence). This CDR3 region has 14 residues. DNA for the CDR3: TGCAGTGCCACTCCCGACAGGGGGGGAAACATTCAGTACTTC. This sequence encodes CSATPDRGGNIQYF.

This chain uses TRBV7-9 with TRBJ2-1; 10 bases agree with TRBD2. The CDR3 covers 13 residues. V lost 7 bases and J lost 9; bases outside the gene matches: 6. CDR1 SEHNR and CDR2 FQNEAQ come from the germline V gene (reference sequence). DNA of the CDR3: TGTGCCAGCAACACACTAGCGGGGATTGAGCAGTTCTTC. Amino acids: CASNTLAGIEQFF.